A selection of T cell receptor beta chains follows, all from one sample in a study of T cell responses to AZD1222 COVID-19 vaccine. Sequenced by immunoSEQ multiplex PCR; TCRdb stores in-frame clones only, minus some. The data contain 100,000 to 150,000 clones, 85% to 90% of them singletons. Material: peripheral blood, obtained on day 0 of AZD1222 vaccination. The receptor source for this set is an adult in good health. The CDR3 runs from the conserved cysteine through the conserved F or W. Each record gives: D gene, clone size, V gene, J gene, CDR3 DNA, CDR3 protein. A D gene is named only where the DNA matches it firmly. Rows give clone size only sometimes, using once, few, many, or a class for an expanded clone.

TRBD2	NA	TRBV7-3	TRBJ2-1	TGTGCCAGCAGCTTAACCGCTAGTTCTAGCGGGAGTGCCGGGTGGATATTCTTC	CASSLTASSSGSAGWIFF
NA	NA	TRBV13	TRBJ2-4	TGTGCCAGCAGCTTTTGGGATGCCAAAAACATTCAGTACTTC	CASSFWDAKNIQYF
NA	NA	TRBV28	TRBJ1-4	TGTGCCAGCAGCCCGGGGGGGACTAATGAAAAACTGTTTTTT	CASSPGGTNEKLFF
TRBD1	NA	TRBV19	TRBJ2-7	TGTGCCAGTAGTTATAAACCGGGACAGTCCTACGAGCAGTACTTC	CASSYKPGQSYEQYF
NA	NA	TRBV15	TRBJ1-5	TGTGCCACCAGCCTGGACCGGGGAGGTATTCCCCAGCATTTT	CATSLDRGGIPQHF
NA	NA	TRBV7-9	TRBJ1-3	TGTGCCAGCAGCCGCCTAGCGGGCGCCGGGAACACCATATATTTT	CASSRLAGAGNTIYF
TRBD1	NA	TRBV7-7	TRBJ2-5	TGTGCCAGCAGCGCCGGGACAGGGGGCGGGGAGACCCAGTACTTC	CASSAGTGGGETQYF
TRBD1	once	TRBV5-1	TRBJ1-4	TGCGCCAGCAGCTTGGGGACAGGGGGTGAAAAACTGTTTTTT	CASSLGTGGEKLFF
TRBD1	NA	TRBV5-6	TRBJ2-3	TGTGCCAGCAGCCCCCAGACAGGGAACACAGATACGCAGTATTTT	CASSPQTGNTDTQYF
TRBD1	NA	TRBV5-1	TRBJ2-1	TGCGCCAGCAGCTTGGTAGGGGGCCGGGGTTACAATGAGCAGTTCTTC	CASSLVGGRGYNEQFF
TRBD2	NA	TRBV7-2	TRBJ2-7	TGTGCCAGCAGCTTATTGACTAGCGGGGAGCAGTACTTC	CASSLLTSGEQYF
TRBD1	NA	TRBV6-2/TRBV6-3	TRBJ2-1	TGTGCCAGCAGTTCCCCGGGACAGGGGCGTAGTGAGCAGTTCTTC	CASSSPGQGRSEQFF
TRBD2	NA	TRBV5-1	TRBJ2-3	TGCGCCAGCAGCTCGGGACTAGCGGGGACGTACACAGATACGCAGTATTTT	CASSSGLAGTYTDTQYF
NA	NA	TRBV18	TRBJ2-5	TGTGCCAGCTCACGCGGCGCCCCAGAGACCCAGTACTTC	CASSRGAPETQYF
TRBD2	NA	TRBV11-3	TRBJ2-3	TGTGCCAGCAGCTCAGCGGGGTTTAGCACAGATACGCAGTATTTT	CASSSAGFSTDTQYF
NA	NA	TRBV14	TRBJ1-1	TGTGCCAGCAGTCAGATGGGGGGGCCGGACACTGAAGCTTTCTTT	CASSQMGGPDTEAFF
TRBD1	NA	TRBV19	TRBJ1-6	TGTGCCAGTAGTATAGACTTGGACAGGGGAGATAATTCACCCCTCCACTTT	CASSIDLDRGDNSPLHF
NA	few	TRBV6-5	TRBJ1-1	TGTGCCAGCAGTCTTACCATGAACACTGAAGCTTTCTTT	CASSLTMNTEAFF
NA	NA	TRBV5-1	TRBJ2-7	TGCGCCAGCAGCTGGGGGGTCGGTCCGGCGACCTACGAGCAGTACTTC	CASSWGVGPATYEQYF
TRBD1	NA	TRBV28	TRBJ2-7	TGTGCCAGCAGTTTCCCAAGGGGGCTATCCTACGAGCAGTACTTC	CASSFPRGLSYEQYF
NA	NA	TRBV28	TRBJ1-2	TGTGCCAGCAGCGCCCGCTCAGGCCCCCATAACTATGGCTACACCTTC	CASSARSGPHNYGYTF
NA	few	TRBV24-1	TRBJ1-1	TGTGCCACCAGTGAGTATTTAGCAGGCCCCTGGGGCACTGAAGCTTTCTTT	CATSEYLAGPWGTEAFF
NA	NA	TRBV3-1/TRBV3-2	TRBJ1-3	TGTGCCAGCAGCCAATCGGGAACAACTGGAAACACCATATATTTT	CASSQSGTTGNTIYF
TRBD1	NA	TRBV28	TRBJ1-2	TGTGCCAGCAGCCCTTTGGGCCGGACAGGGGGGACCTATGGCTACACCTTC	CASSPLGRTGGTYGYTF
NA	NA	TRBV3-1/TRBV3-2	TRBJ2-2	TGTGCCAGCAGCCAAGCATTCTGGGATTATGGCGGGGAGCTGTTTTTT	CASSQAFWDYGGELFF
NA	NA	TRBV27	TRBJ2-1	TGTGCCAGCAGTTTACCTTCGACCGGACGAGGTGAGCAGTTCTTC	CASSLPSTGRGEQFF
TRBD2	NA	TRBV5-5	TRBJ2-1	TGTGCCAGCAGCTTGTCCTTAGCGGGAGGATCCAATGAGCAGTTCTTC	CASSLSLAGGSNEQFF
NA	NA	TRBV9	TRBJ1-3	TGTGCCAGCAGCGTAGTGGGGGGGTCCTTATATTTT	CASSVVGGSLYF
NA	NA	TRBV2	TRBJ1-2	TGTGCCACCCCTAGTAGTGTCACTAACTATGGCTACACCTTC	CATPSSVTNYGYTF
NA	NA	TRBV24-1	TRBJ1-5	TGTGCCACCAGTGATTTAACAGGCAATCAGCCCCAGCATTTT	CATSDLTGNQPQHF
NA	NA	TRBV24-1	TRBJ2-5	TGTGCCACCAGTGAGGGAGTCGGCAATGAAGAGACCCAGTACTTC	CATSEGVGNEETQYF
NA	NA	TRBV9	TRBJ2-5	TGTGCCAGCAGCGTAGGGGGGCAAGAGACCCAGTACTTC	CASSVGGQETQYF
NA	NA	TRBV7-3	TRBJ1-2	TGTGCCAGCGGTGCCGGGAAGGGCTATGGCTACACCTTC	CASGAGKGYGYTF
NA	NA	TRBV10-3	TRBJ2-1	TGTGCCATCAGTGAGTCCGAGGGGAGAGGTCAGGGTGAGCAGTTCTTC	CAISESEGRGQGEQFF
NA	NA	TRBV2	TRBJ1-5	TGTGCCAGCAGTCCCCAGGATAGCAATCAGCCCCAGCATTTT	CASSPQDSNQPQHF
TRBD2	NA	TRBV7-8	TRBJ2-7	TGTGCCAGCAGCCCGACGGGGACTAGCGACTCCTACGAGCAGTACTTC	CASSPTGTSDSYEQYF
NA	NA	TRBV10-3	TRBJ1-5	TGTGCCATCAGTGAGTCGAGGGCAGGGCGCCAGCCCCAGCATTTT	CAISESRAGRQPQHF
NA	NA	TRBV27	TRBJ2-3	TGTGCCAGCAGTGGATGGACTCCCGCTATCACAGATACGCAGTATTTT	CASSGWTPAITDTQYF
TRBD1	NA	TRBV6-6	TRBJ1-3	TGTGCCAGCAGTTCCTATAGGGGGCTTGCTGGAAACACCATATATTTT	CASSSYRGLAGNTIYF
NA	NA	TRBV30	TRBJ1-2	TGTGCCTGGAGTCCTCACGGGGGATTCTATGGCTACACCTTC	CAWSPHGGFYGYTF
NA	NA	TRBV9	TRBJ2-1	TGTGCCAGCAGCCCCAGGGCCTCGAGCGCCTCCTACAATGAGCAGTTCTTC	CASSPRASSASYNEQFF
NA	NA	TRBV5-1	TRBJ1-2	TGCGCCAGCAGCTTCAGTGGGACGCCCGGCAGCTACACCTTC	CASSFSGTPGSYTF
NA	NA	TRBV27	TRBJ2-7	TGTGCCAGCAGTTTATCCCCGAGGGGGACCGAGGCCCACGAGCAGTACTTC	CASSLSPRGTEAHEQYF
TRBD2	NA	TRBV4-1	TRBJ2-2	TGCGCCAGCAGCCTCCGAAGCATGACTAGCGGGGGGCGCTTTACCGGGGAGCTGTTTTTT	CASSLRSMTSGGRFTGELFF
NA	few	TRBV11-1	TRBJ2-7	TGTGCCAGCAGCTTCGGGCTTAGCGGTTCCTACGAGCAGTACTTC	CASSFGLSGSYEQYF
NA	NA	TRBV3-1/TRBV3-2	TRBJ1-4	TGTGCCAGCAGCCAAGGCCAGAACCGGAATGAAAAACTGTTTTTT	CASSQGQNRNEKLFF
NA	few	TRBV29-1	TRBJ1-1	TGCAGCGTTTCCTTACGACAGGCCAGAAGCACTGAAGCTTTCTTT	CSVSLRQARSTEAFF
NA	NA	TRBV2	TRBJ1-2	TGTGCCAGCAGTTCAGGGGTTGGGTATGGCTACACCTTC	CASSSGVGYGYTF
TRBD1	NA	TRBV7-7	TRBJ1-3	TGTGCCAGCAGCCGTAACAGGGGCTCTGGAAACACCATATATTTT	CASSRNRGSGNTIYF
NA	NA	TRBV14	TRBJ2-7	TGTGCCAGCAGCCTCGGGGCGCCGTACGAGCAGTACTTC	CASSLGAPYEQYF
NA	NA	TRBV12-3/TRBV12-4	TRBJ1-2	TGTGCCAGCAGCCAGGGGAATTTCTATGGCTACACCTTC	CASSQGNFYGYTF